Listed here is a single TCR beta chain. This sample stems from a study of blood T cell repertoires in COVID-19. Whole-study context: Samples came from the United States, Italy and Spain, spanning acute and convalescent COVID-19. The analysed material was cDNA or gDNA that came from T cells, B-cell-depleted T cells, or PBMCs.

Original data processing: Reference gene primer amplification yielded estimated nucleated cell counts. TCRdb keeps only in-frame clones here, not all; method: immunoSEQ multiplex PCR. For V, J and clone size, that table is used; D and trimming come from the DNA. The sample includes approximately 300,000 clones, about nine tenths of them seen just once. The CDR3 is made up of 16 amino acids. V lost 2 bases to trimming and J lost 3 bases; unmatched junction nucleotides: 3. Germline V CDR1 and CDR2: MDHEN, SYDVKM. Patients of the Seattle cohort, enrolled during active infection, were followed longitudinally.

This sequence joins TRBV28 and TRBJ1-5; TRBD1 matches at 11 bases. What was sequenced was peripheral blood. The TCR originated in a woman between 25 and 40 years old with COVID-19, enrolled during active disease. CDR3 sequence (DNA): TGTGCCAGCAGTTTAGGGACAGGGGGTTTCAATCAGCCCCAGCATTTT. The encoded protein is CASSLGTGGFNQPQHF.